The 29 T cell receptor beta chains in this list originate from one sample, sequenced in a study of blood T cell repertoires in COVID-19. Clones were read by immunoSEQ multiplex PCR, and TCRdb kept only the in-frame ones, dropping some. This table holds some 160,000 clones, 85% to 90% found once. Source material: peripheral blood. All receptors derive from a woman aged 70-85 years with COVID-19, enrolled during active disease.

J is TRBJ2-7 and V is TRBV2; D is perhaps TRBD1 (6 bases). V gave up 0 bases and J gave up 1 base, with 13 bases separating them. This CDR3 has 16 amino acids. Germline assignment: CDR1 SNHLY and CDR2 FYNNEI. The CDR3 here is CASSEAPDRSSYEQYF. The CDR3 DNA reads TGTGCCAGCAGTGAAGCGCCCGACAGGTCATCCTACGAGCAGTACTTC.

The CDR3, as DNA: TGTGCCTGGAACAGGGCCCGTGAAAAACTGTTTTTT. Its translation is CAWNRAREKLFF. This rearrangement joins TRBV30 to TRBJ1-4; TRBD1 is a possible D gene (6 bases). The CDR3 covers 12 residues. Looked up from germline, CDR1 is GTSNPN and CDR2 is SVGIG (reference sequence). V dropped 4 bases and J dropped 7 bases, with 10 bases sitting between them. The complete variable domain, with remaining parts taken from reference TRBV30 and TRBJ1-4, reads SQTIHQWPATLVQPVGSPLSLECTVEGTSNPNLYWYRQAAGRGLQLLFYSVGIGQISSEVPQNLSASRPQDRQFILSSKKLLLSDSGFYLCAWNRAREKLFFGSGTQLSVL.

The rearrangement uses TRBV27 and TRBJ2-7, with 7 nucleotides matching TRBD2. Unmatched junction bases numbered 10, after V lost 0 bases and J lost 2 bases. Germline-derived CDR1 and CDR2 are MNHEY and SMNVEV (reference sequence). This CDR3 spans 17 amino acids. The CDR3 reads CASSLSMRGGKTYEQYF. Here the CDR3 DNA reads TGTGCCAGCAGTTTATCGATGCGCGGGGGTAAGACCTACGAGCAGTACTTC.

J is TRBJ1-2 and V is TRBV29-1, with D tentatively TRBD1 (6 bases). The CDR3 sequence is 11 residues long. The germline V gene encodes CDR1 SQVTM and CDR2 ANQGSEA. The germline V and J ends were trimmed by 4 bases and 6 bases, with 9 bases remaining between them. The DNA of the CDR3 is TGCAGCGTTGTTCAGGGGCATGGCTACACCTTC. The encoded protein is CSVVQGHGYTF.

This clone was detected ten times or more. The V call is TRBV4-1, the J call TRBJ1-1; maybe TRBD1 (6 bases). V lost 6 bases and J 1 base, leaving 9 bases between the germline ends. The CDR3 runs to 13 residues. Germline V gives CDR1 MGHRA, CDR2 YSYEKL. CDR3 residues: CASSTGTNTEAFF. CDR3 in DNA: TGCGCCAGCAGTACAGGGACGAACACTGAAGCTTTCTTT.

The rearrangement uses TRBV19 and TRBJ1-2, with TRBD1 identical over 10 bases. Germline V gives CDR1 LNHDA, CDR2 SQIVND (reference sequence). The CDR3 is made up of 16 amino acids. After removal of 11 bases from V and 2 bases from J, the junction contained 14 bases not matched to a gene. The CDR3 sequence is CAARQGATMRNYGYTF. CDR3 nucleotides: TGTGCCGCCAGACAGGGGGCGACAATGCGAAACTATGGCTACACCTTC.

CDR3 loop: CASRGDIYTGELFF. CDR3 DNA: TGCGCCAGCAGAGGGGACATTTACACCGGGGAGCTGTTTTTT. The chain is built from TRBV5-1 and TRBJ2-2, with a possible D match to TRBD1 (6 bases). V lost 5 bases to trimming and J lost 3 bases, with 11 bases between them. This CDR3 region has 14 residues. From germline, CDR1 is SGHRS and CDR2 YFSETQ. Full variable domain (remainder filled in from reference TRBV5-1 and TRBJ2-2): KAGVTQTPRYLIKTRGQQVTLSCSPISGHRSVSWYQQTPGQGLQFLFEYFSETQRNKGNFPGRFSGRQFSNSRSEMNVSTLELGDSALYLCASRGDIYTGELFFGEGSRLTVL.

The rearrangement joins TRBV7-3 to TRBJ2-7; TRBD1 aligns across 8 bases. J was trimmed by 7 bases and V by 5 bases; bases with no gene match: 10. In germline, CDR1 is SGHTA, CDR2 FQGTGA. The CDR3 length is 14 residues. The CDR3 loop is CASSPTGGQGEQYF. CDR3 sequence (DNA): TGTGCCAGCAGCCCCACAGGAGGACAGGGAGAGCAGTACTTC.

This sequence joins TRBV9 and TRBJ2-2, with D perhaps TRBD1 (6 bases). Trimming removed 0 bases from V and 4 bases from J, with 13 bases in between. CDR1 SGDLS and CDR2 YYNGEE come from the germline V gene. The CDR3 runs to 16 residues. CDR3 residues: CASSVAGGAGTGELFF. As DNA, the CDR3 is TGTGCCAGCAGCGTAGCTGGGGGCGCAGGCACCGGGGAGCTGTTTTTT.

CDR3 bases: TGTGCCAGTAGTACGGGACAGGGGAAAAATTCACCCCTCCACTTT. This gives the protein CASSTGQGKNSPLHF. This sequence joins TRBV19 and TRBJ1-6; 10 nucleotides agree with TRBD1. Germline V gene data show CDR1 as LNHDA and CDR2 as SQIVND (reference sequence). The V gene end was trimmed by 4 bases and the J gene end by 7 bases; junction bases not matched to a gene: 4. The CDR3 spans 15 residues.

For this clone: The junction shows a germline mismatch at one end, possibly a read error. V and J are TRBV7-2 and TRBJ2-5, with 11 bases matching TRBD2. The CDR3 consists of 17 residues. The V gene's germline CDR1 is SGHTA and CDR2 FQGNSA. CDR3 sequence: CASSLAGLAETQETQYF. The CDR3 nucleotides read TGTGCCAGCAGCCTAGCGGGACTAGCGGAGACCCAAGAGACCCAGTACTTC.

The chain has TRBV10-2 and TRBJ1-2, with 7 bases identical to TRBD1. The CDR3 contains 13 residues. Germline CDR1 reads WSHSY; CDR2 reads SAAADI. Trimming took 8 bases from V and 4 from J; bases not matched to a gene: 7. In nucleotides, the CDR3 is TGCGCCAGCCAAAGGGGGCTGGCCTATGGCTACACCTTC. This sequence encodes CASQRGLAYGYTF.

V gene TRBV7-8 combines with J gene TRBJ1-5; no reliable D call. There are 14 residues in the CDR3. Germline V gives CDR1 SGHVS, CDR2 FQNEAQ. The V gene lost 0 bases and the J gene lost 3 bases, with 6 bases spanning the gap. The CDR3 here is CASSLAQFNQPQHF. The CDR3 DNA reads as TGTGCCAGCAGCTTAGCTCAATTCAATCAGCCCCAGCATTTT.

V usage is TRBV15 and J usage is TRBJ2-2; 7 positions agree with TRBD2. There are 16 residues in the CDR3. Germline V lookup: CDR1 LNHNV, CDR2 YYDKDF (reference sequence). After removal of 5 bases from V and 4 bases from J, the junction contained 10 bases not matched to a gene. CDR3 nucleotide sequence: TGTGCCACCAGCGGTGGAATAAGCGGGGCCACCGGGGAGCTGTTTTTT. It yields the protein CATSGGISGATGELFF.

This clone was seen at least ten times. The V and J genes are TRBV3-1 (or the pseudogene TRBV3-2) and TRBJ2-7; D might be TRBD1 (6 bases). There are 17 residues in the CDR3. Germline loops: CDR1 LGHDT, CDR2 YNNKEL (reference sequence). V shed 1 base and J shed 7 bases, with 23 bases lying between them. DNA of the CDR3: TGTGCCAGCAGCCAAGGCCCAGGGGCAGGGCCACGTAGGGAGCAGTACTTC. Translated: CASSQGPGAGPRREQYF.

The CDR3 is CASSLYAVKNTIYF. The CDR3 DNA is TGTGCCAGCAGCTTATACGCGGTAAAAAACACCATATATTTT. The chain joins TRBV13 to TRBJ1-3; D gene uncertain. Germline-derived CDR1 and CDR2 are PRHDT and FYEKMQ (reference sequence). The CDR3 extends over 14 amino acids. Trimming pared 2 bases from V and 6 bases from J, leaving 11 bases between.

V and J are TRBV2 and TRBJ1-5; D unresolved. From germline, CDR1 is SNHLY and CDR2 FYNNEI. The CDR3 extends over 15 amino acids. Trimming took 3 bases from V and 5 from J, leaving 14 bases between them. CDR3 nucleotide sequence: TGTGCCAGCAGTGATCCGGGAATAAATGATCAGCCCCAGCATTTT. It yields the protein CASSDPGINDQPQHF.

The rearrangement joins TRBV21-1 to TRBJ2-7; the table gives TRBD1 as D, unverified against the DNA. TRBV21-1 is deemed a pseudogene. The CDR3 consists of 20 residues. As DNA, the CDR3 is TGTGCCAGCAGCCCCTTCGTCCCGGGACAGGGGATGGTAAACACCTACGAGCAGTACTTC. The encoded protein is CASSPFVPGQGMVNTYEQYF.

The J gene is TRBJ2-2, the V gene TRBV7-3, with D perhaps TRBD1 (5 bases). From germline, CDR1 is SGHTA and CDR2 FQGTGA. The CDR3 is 15 residues long. The V end was cut by 3 bases, the J end by 5 bases, with 13 bases between. The CDR3 DNA is TGTGCCAGCAGCTTTACAGGTGCAAAAACCGGGGAGCTGTTTTTT. Encoded protein: CASSFTGAKTGELFF.

This sequence joins TRBV5-4 and TRBJ1-2; 11 bases align to TRBD1. The germline V gene has CDR1 SGHNT and CDR2 YYREEE (reference sequence). V dropped 4 bases and J dropped 6; count of bases not matched to a gene: 2. The CDR3 runs to 13 residues. The CDR3 protein is CASSRDRGDGYTF. The CDR3 DNA reads as TGTGCCAGCAGCCGGGACAGGGGGGATGGCTACACCTTC.

This CDR3 reads CASSANPGQGSSYGAFF. The CDR3 DNA reads TGTGCCAGCAGCGCTAACCCGGGACAGGGGTCGTCGTATGGAGCTTTCTTT. The V gene is TRBV3-1 (or the pseudogene TRBV3-2), the J gene TRBJ1-1; 10 bases match TRBD1. Germline values: CDR1 LGHDT, CDR2 YNNKEL (reference sequence). V shed 5 bases and J 10 bases; nucleotides not matched to a gene: 19. The CDR3 loop spans 17 amino acids.

J is TRBJ2-1 and V is TRBV7-3; 14 bases agree with TRBD2. Germline CDR1 SGHTA, CDR2 FQGTGA. This CDR3 comprises 16 residues. J lost 8 bases, V lost 6 bases, and 9 bases had no gene match. CDR3 amino acids: CASSFGTSGGVDEQFF. CDR3 coding DNA: TGTGCCAGCAGTTTTGGGACTAGCGGGGGAGTAGATGAGCAGTTCTTC.

The chain uses TRBV5-6 and TRBJ1-6, with D possibly TRBD1 on 6 matching bases. The CDR3 extends over 15 amino acids. The V gene's germline CDR1 is SGHDT and CDR2 YYEEEE. V gave up 4 bases and J gave up 11 bases, with 19 bases separating them. DNA for the CDR3: TGTGCCAGCAGCACAGGACAGATCGGTACGGCACCCCTCCACTTT. Protein sequence: CASSTGQIGTAPLHF.

V gene TRBV14 combines with J gene TRBJ1-2; the match to TRBD1 covers 10 bases. V dropped 3 bases and J dropped 3; count of bases not matched to a gene: 10. Per germline, CDR1 SGHDN and CDR2 FVKESK. The CDR3 extends over 17 amino acids. As DNA, the CDR3 is TGTGCCAGCAGCCAGTCGGGACAGGGGTTTTCTTACTATGGCTACACCTTC. This encodes CASSQSGQGFSYYGYTF.

This chain connects TRBV7-9 to TRBJ1-2; unclear D gene. The CDR3 length is 13 residues. V shed 5 bases and J shed 4 bases, with 11 bases lying between them. Germline V gives CDR1 SEHNR, CDR2 FQNEAQ (reference sequence). This chain's CDR3 is CASSLGSGYGYTF. CDR3 DNA sequence: TGTGCCAGCAGCCTCGGTAGTGGCTATGGCTACACCTTC.

This chain uses TRBV6-6 with TRBJ1-1, with TRBD1 as a possible D gene (6 bases). Trimming left V 6 bases short and J 5 bases short, with 10 bases between. Germline V lookup: CDR1 MNHNY, CDR2 SVGAGI (reference sequence). The CDR3 has 12 residues. The CDR3 coding sequence is TGTGCCAGCAGGAAGGACAGTACTGAAGCTTTCTTT. It yields the protein CASRKDSTEAFF.

The rearrangement uses TRBV10-2 and TRBJ2-7; D gene unclear. The CDR3 length is 12 residues. V dropped 10 bases and J dropped 0 bases, with 10 bases sitting between them. Germline loops: CDR1 WSHSY, CDR2 SAAADI. CDR3 sequence reads: CATTHRSYEQYF. As DNA, the CDR3 is TGCGCCACTACCCACCGCTCCTACGAGCAGTACTTC.

The chain is built from TRBV19 and TRBJ1-2; D unresolved. The germline V gene has CDR1 LNHDA and CDR2 SQIVND (reference sequence). The CDR3 is 14 residues long. Between the trimmed V and J ends, which lost 5 bases and 2 bases, there was a span of 12 bases. For the CDR3, the DNA is TGTGCCAGTAGTGGCGGGGATTCAAACTATGGCTACACCTTC. This encodes CASSGGDSNYGYTF.

This clone is a singleton in its sample. The V gene is TRBV7-3, the J gene TRBJ1-1; 9 bases fit TRBD1. The CDR3 covers 18 residues. Germline CDR1 SGHTA, CDR2 FQGTGA. V was pared by 4 bases and J by 4 bases, with 16 bases of the junction left unmatched. The CDR3 nucleotides are TGTGCCAGCAGCTCCTTGGGACAGGGCGGTAAATTCTTCACTGAAGCTTTCTTT. It codes for CASSSLGQGGKFFTEAFF.